This T cell receptor beta chain was identified during a study of blood T cell repertoires in COVID-19. On the study more broadly: The cDNA or gDNA used as material had been derived from T cells, B-cell-depleted T cells, or PBMCs.

The CDR3 runs to 14 residues. Germline-derived CDR1 and CDR2 are MDHEN and SYDVKM. V gave up 3 bases and J gave up 4 bases; unmatched junction bases: 5. Methods used by the authors: Estimates of nucleated cell counts were drawn from the amplification of reference gene primers. The protocol was immunoSEQ multiplex PCR, while the TCRdb copy is restricted to in-frame clones and leaves out a portion. That table furnishes V, J and clone size, whereas the DNA furnished D and trimming. The sample comprises about 200,000 clones, almost 85% of which are singletons, and 6.5% to 8.5% rests with the top ten. This sequence joins TRBV28 and TRBJ1-2; TRBD1 agrees at 7 bases. Sequencing was done on a sample of peripheral blood. This TCR derives from a human donor with acute or convalescent COVID-19. The donor label of this sample is uncertain. The CDR3 loop reads CASSLEQGTYGYTF. The CDR3 DNA reads as TGTGCCAGCAGTTTGGAACAGGGGACCTATGGCTACACCTTC.